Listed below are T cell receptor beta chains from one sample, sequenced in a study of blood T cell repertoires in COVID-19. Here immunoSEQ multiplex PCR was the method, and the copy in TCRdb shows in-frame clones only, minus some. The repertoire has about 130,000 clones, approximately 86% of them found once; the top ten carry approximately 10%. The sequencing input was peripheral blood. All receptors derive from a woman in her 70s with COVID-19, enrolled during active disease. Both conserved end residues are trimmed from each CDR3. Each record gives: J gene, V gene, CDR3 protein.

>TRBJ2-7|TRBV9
ASSGTGGASEQY
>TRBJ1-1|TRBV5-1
ASSLMQGAEAF
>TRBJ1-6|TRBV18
ASSPDREASPLH
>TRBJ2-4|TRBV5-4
ASSSRSWTSGGEAKNIQY
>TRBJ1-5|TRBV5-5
ASSQRQGGDQPQH
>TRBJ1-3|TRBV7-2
ASSLEVRAGRRRNTIY
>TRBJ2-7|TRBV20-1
SATGRFEQY
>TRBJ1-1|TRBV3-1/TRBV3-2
ASSRGIQGNTEAF
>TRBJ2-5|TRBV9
ASSVGVDWLETQY
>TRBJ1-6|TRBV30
AWRGGDNSPLH
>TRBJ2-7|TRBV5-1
ASRGPGRNEQY
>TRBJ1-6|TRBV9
ASSRTGTGYNSPLH
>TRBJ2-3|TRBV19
ATQTGLGTDTQY
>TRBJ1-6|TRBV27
ASSSRFSPLH
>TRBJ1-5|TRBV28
ASTQTGTGSYQPQH
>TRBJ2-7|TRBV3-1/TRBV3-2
ASSQDWSGGAYEQY
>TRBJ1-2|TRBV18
ASSRGQGASYYGYT
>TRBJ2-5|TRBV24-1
ATSPTTGGGETQY
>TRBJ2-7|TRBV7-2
ASSPGGTGVYEQY
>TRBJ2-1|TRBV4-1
ASSQDRVAGANEQF
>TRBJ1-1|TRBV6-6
ASTPPGVTEAF
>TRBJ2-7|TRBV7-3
ASSPGQGIYEQY
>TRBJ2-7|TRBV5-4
ASSLVSGQRTYEQY
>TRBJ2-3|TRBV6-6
ASSRRVAGGPSDTQY
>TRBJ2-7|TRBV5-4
ASSLVGVAYEQY
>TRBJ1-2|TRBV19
ASSSTGTTYYGYT
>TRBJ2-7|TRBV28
ASSLRDRPLLGQY
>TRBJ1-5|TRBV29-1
SVARGEGQPQH
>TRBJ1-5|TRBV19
ASHFGGGGGNQPQH
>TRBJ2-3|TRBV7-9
ASSRFWRGATDTQY
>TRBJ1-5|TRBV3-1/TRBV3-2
ASSQGLGQGSNSNQPQH
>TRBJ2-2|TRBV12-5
ASGPGTGSTGELF
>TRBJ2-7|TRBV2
ASSEYRAQEQY
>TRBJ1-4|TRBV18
ASSPRGADEKLF
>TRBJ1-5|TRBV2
ASSGVPHRNQPQH
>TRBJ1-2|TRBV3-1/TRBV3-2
ASSGRTGSANYGYT
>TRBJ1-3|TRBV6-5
ASRRGASGNTIY
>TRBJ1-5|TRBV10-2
ASSGGGGNQPQH
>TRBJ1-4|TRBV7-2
ASSSRGRGAPINEKLF
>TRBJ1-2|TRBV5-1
ASSLTGLLYGYT
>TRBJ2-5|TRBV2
ASTQYQGAKETQY
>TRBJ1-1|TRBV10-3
AIGPSTEAF
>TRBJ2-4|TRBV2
ASSQMRLETVVKNIQY
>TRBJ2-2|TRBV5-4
ASSLASGGRTGELF
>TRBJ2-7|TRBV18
ASSPGAPHEQY
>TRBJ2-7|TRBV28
ASRAGGIYEQY
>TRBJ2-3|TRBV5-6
ASSSGTGDTDTQY
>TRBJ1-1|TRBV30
AWSRATGIAF
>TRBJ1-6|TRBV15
ATSPLRGGLGSPLH
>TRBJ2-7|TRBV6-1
ASSELQTSSYEQY
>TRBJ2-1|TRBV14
ASSAGQGYNEQF